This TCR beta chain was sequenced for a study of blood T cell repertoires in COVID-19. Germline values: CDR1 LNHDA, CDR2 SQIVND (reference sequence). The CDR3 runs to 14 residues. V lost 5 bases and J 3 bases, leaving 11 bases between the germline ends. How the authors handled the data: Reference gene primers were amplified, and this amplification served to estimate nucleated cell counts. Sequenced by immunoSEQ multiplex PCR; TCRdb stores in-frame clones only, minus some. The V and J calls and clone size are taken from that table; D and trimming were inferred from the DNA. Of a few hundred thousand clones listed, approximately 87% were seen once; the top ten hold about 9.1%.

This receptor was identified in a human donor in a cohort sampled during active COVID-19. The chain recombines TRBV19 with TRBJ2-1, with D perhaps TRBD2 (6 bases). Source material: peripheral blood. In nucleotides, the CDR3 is TGTGCCAGTAGTGATAGCGGATTCTACAATGAGCAGTTCTTC. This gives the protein CASSDSGFYNEQFF.